This TCR beta chain is from a study of T cell changes during pregnancy in multiple sclerosis (dated by TCRdb to about 2019). The study in broad terms: The study examined how the T cell repertoire changed over the course of pregnancy in women with multiple sclerosis.

The CDR3 goes from the cysteine to the phenylalanine over 10 residues. This entry keeps only the CDR3 DNA: 30 bases, framed from base 1. V is reduced by 0 bases and J by 8 bases, leaving a spacing of 2 bases between them. Per the germline V gene (reference sequence), DFQATT is the CDR1 and SNEGSKA is the CDR2. The library was generated by the immunoSEQ multiplex PCR assay. The source is immuneACCESS, and TCRdb retained only in-frame sequences with V and J called. Part of the clones is not carried over; for the studies checked, unresolved V genes explain less than half of this, and the remainder is unexplained. The sample data list around 50,000 clones, and 93% of these were observed just once. Under 5% of the sample is in the top ten clones. In regard to this clone: Its recognized antigen is unknown. No base-level quality is on record; no much larger clone is a single base apart.

Here the chain combines TRBV20-1 and TRBJ2-1, with the identity of the D gene unclear. Sample: CD8+ T cells from peripheral blood mononuclear cells, taken in the second trimester of pregnancy. This clonotype was sampled from a female donor with multiple sclerosis, enrolled in a pregnancy study. The CDR3 has the sequence CSARDDEQFF. In nucleotides, the sequence is TGCAGTGCTAGAGACGATGAGCAGTTCTTC.